Reported below is one T cell receptor beta chain. Its antigen is unidentified. The data were obtained in a study of OX40 agonist ivuxolimab in advanced cancers. General study findings and limits: At 0.1 to 3.0 mg/kg and by week 6, CD4+ and CD8+ T cells in the blood had expanded clonally.

This table comes from immunoSEQ multiplex PCR, and its TCRdb copy is limited to in-frame clones, with some not included. The sample gives 65,000 to 80,000 clones, roughly nine tenths of which show up once; about 14% is in the top ten. CDR3 size: 14 residues. CDR1 and CDR2 (germline): MDHEN, SYDVKM. Trimming took off 6 bases at V and 4 bases at J, with 16 bases between the two ends. The genes are TRBV28 and TRBJ2-7; D is unclear. This clonotype originated in an adult with an advanced solid tumor such as melanoma, head and neck, liver or kidney cancer. This specimen was CD4+ or CD8+ T cells sorted from blood, taken in a trial of the OX40 agonist ivuxolimab. DNA of the CDR3: TGTGCCAGCAGCGCCATAAGCAGGCCGTACGAGCAGTACTTC. Translating it yields CASSAISRPYEQYF.